This entry features one T cell receptor beta chain sequence. The assay was immunoSEQ multiplex PCR, and TCRdb's table has in-frame clones only and misses some. The sample carries over 150,000 clones, 94% recorded once. Germline CDR1 reads MRHNA; CDR2 reads SNTAGT. V gave up 10 bases and J gave up 0 bases, with 16 bases separating them. The CDR3 sequence is 14 residues long. The data derive from a study of control samples from healthy donors and cancer patients. Sequencing was carried out using blood. V is TRBV6-4 and J is TRBJ2-7; tentatively, D is TRBD2 (5 bases). This clonotype was obtained from a woman younger than 30 in good health. This chain's CDR3 is CATPERAGSYEQYF. CDR3 nucleotide sequence: TGTGCCACCCCTGAGAGGGCGGGCTCCTACGAGCAGTACTTC.